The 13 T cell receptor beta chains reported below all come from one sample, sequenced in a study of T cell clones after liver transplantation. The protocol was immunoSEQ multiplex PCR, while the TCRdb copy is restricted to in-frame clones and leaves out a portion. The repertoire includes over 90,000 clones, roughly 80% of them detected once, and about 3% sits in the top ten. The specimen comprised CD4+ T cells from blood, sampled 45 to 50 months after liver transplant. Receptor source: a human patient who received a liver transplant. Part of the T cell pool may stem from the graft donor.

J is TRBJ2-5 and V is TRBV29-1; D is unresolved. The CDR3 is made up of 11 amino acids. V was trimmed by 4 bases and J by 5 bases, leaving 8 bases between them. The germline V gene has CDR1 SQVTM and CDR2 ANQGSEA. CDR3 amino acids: CSVGGRETQYF. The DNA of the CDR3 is TGCAGCGTTGGGGGTCGGGAGACCCAGTACTTC.

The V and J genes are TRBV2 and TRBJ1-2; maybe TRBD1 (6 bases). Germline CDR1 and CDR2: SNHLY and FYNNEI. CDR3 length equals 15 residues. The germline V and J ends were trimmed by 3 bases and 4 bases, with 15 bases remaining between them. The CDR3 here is CASSDRGATVYGYTF. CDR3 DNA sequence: TGTGCCAGCAGTGACAGGGGCGCAACCGTCTATGGCTACACCTTC.

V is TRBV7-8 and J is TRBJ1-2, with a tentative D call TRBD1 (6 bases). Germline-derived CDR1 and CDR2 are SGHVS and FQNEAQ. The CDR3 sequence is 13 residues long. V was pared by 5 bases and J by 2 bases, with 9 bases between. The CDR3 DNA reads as TGTGCCAGCAGCCCCCAGGGGAACTATGGCTACACCTTC. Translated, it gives CASSPQGNYGYTF.

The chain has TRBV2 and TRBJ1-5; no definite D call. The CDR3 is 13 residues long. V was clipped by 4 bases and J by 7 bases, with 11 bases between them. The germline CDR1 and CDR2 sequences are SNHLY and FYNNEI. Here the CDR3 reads CASSGQALQPQHF. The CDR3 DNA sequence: TGTGCCAGCAGTGGTCAGGCCCTCCAGCCCCAGCATTTT.

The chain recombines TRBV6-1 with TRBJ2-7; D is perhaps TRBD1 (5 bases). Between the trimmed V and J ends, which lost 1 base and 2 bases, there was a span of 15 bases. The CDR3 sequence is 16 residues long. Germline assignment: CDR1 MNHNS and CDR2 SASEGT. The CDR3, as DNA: TGTGCCAGCAGTGAAGGCGTCAGGGTAGGAACCTACGAGCAGTACTTC. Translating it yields CASSEGVRVGTYEQYF.

CDR3 in DNA: TGTGCCAGCAGCTTAAATCGTGGGCAGCCCCAGCATTTT. Amino acids: CASSLNRGQPQHF. The rearrangement uses TRBV7-2 and TRBJ1-5; no reliable D call. Germline V gives CDR1 SGHTA, CDR2 FQGNSA. The ends were cut back, 2 bases at V and 7 bases at J, with 9 bases in the middle. The CDR3 covers 13 residues.

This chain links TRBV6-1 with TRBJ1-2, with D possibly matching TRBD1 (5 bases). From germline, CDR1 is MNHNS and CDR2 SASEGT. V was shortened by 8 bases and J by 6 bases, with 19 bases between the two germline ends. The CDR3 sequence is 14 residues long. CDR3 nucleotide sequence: TGTGCCAGCCAACGGGGCAGGTCGGCGGATGGCTACACCTTC. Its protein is CASQRGRSADGYTF.

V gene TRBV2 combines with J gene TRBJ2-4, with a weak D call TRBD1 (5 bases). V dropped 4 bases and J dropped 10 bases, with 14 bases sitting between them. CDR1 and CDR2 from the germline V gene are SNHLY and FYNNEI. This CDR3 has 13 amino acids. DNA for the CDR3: TGTGCCAGCAGTGGGGGCACTTGGGATATTCAGTACTTC. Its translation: CASSGGTWDIQYF.

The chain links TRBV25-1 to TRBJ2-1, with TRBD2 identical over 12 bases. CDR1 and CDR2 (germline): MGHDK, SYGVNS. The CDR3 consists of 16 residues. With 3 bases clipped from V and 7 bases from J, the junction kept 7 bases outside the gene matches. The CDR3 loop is CASSDPTSGSTNEQFF. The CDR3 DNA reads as TGTGCCAGCAGTGACCCGACTAGCGGGAGTACAAATGAGCAGTTCTTC.

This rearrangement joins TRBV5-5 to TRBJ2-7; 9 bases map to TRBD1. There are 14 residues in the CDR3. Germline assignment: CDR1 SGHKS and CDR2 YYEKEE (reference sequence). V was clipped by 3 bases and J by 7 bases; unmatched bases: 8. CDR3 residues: CASSYRTGVGEQYF. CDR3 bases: TGTGCCAGCAGCTACCGGACAGGGGTAGGGGAGCAGTACTTC.

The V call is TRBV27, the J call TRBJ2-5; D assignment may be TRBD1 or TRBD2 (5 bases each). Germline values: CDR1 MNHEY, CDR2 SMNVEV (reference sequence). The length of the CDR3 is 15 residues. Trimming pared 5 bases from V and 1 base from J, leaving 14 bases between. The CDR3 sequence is CASSPRDVIQETQYF. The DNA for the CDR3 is TGTGCCAGCAGTCCCCGGGACGTAATCCAAGAGACCCAGTACTTC.

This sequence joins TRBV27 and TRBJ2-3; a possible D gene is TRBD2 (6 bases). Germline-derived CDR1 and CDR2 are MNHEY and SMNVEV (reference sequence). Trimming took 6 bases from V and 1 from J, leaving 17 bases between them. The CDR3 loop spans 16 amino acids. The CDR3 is CASSTGRGLGTDTQYF. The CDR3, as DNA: TGTGCCAGCAGCACCGGGCGGGGATTAGGCACAGATACGCAGTATTTT.

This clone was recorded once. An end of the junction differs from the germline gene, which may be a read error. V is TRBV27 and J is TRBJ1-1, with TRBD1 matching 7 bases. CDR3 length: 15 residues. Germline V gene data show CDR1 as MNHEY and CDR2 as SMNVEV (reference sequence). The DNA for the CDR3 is TGTGCCAGCAGTTCGCGACAGGGCTCGAACTCTGAAGCTTTCTTT. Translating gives CASSSRQGSNSEAFF.